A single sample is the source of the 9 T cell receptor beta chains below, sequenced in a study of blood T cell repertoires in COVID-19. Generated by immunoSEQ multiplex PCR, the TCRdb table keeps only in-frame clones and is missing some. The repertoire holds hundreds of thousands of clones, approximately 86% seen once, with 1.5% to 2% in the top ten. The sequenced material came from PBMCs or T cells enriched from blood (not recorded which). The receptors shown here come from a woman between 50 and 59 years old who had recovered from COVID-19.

The CDR3 DNA reads as TGTGCCAGCTCACCTGGCTCCGGGACTAGGGTAGAGACCCAGTACTTC. This encodes CASSPGSGTRVETQYF. This chain uses TRBV18 with TRBJ2-5, with 8 bases matching TRBD2. The V and J ends lost 3 bases and 4 bases, in that order; junction bases with no gene match: 10. Germline V gives CDR1 KGHSH, CDR2 LQKENI. The CDR3 sequence is 16 residues long.

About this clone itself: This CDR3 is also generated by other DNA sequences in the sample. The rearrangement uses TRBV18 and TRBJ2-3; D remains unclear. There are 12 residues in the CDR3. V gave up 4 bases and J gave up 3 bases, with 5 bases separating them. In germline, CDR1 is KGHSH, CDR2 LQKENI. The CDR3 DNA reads TGTGCCAGCTCACTTATAACAGATACGCAGTATTTT. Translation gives CASSLITDTQYF.

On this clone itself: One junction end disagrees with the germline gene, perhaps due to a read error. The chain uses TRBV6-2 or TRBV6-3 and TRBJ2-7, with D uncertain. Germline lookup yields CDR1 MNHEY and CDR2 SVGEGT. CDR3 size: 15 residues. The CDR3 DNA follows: TGTGCCAGCAGTCACTCGGTATCAGGCTCTTACGAGCAGTACTTC. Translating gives CASSHSVSGSYEQYF.

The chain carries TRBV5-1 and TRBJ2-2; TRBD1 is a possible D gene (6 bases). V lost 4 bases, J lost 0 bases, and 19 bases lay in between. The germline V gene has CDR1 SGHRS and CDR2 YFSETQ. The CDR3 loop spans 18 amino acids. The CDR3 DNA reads TGCGCCAGCAGCCCCTCTGTCTTGGGACATCCGAACACCGGGGAGCTGTTTTTT. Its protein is CASSPSVLGHPNTGELFF.

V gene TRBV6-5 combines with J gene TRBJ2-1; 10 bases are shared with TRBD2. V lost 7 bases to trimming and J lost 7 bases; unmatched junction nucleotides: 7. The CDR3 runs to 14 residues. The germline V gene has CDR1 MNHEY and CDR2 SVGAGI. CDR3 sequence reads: CASKTGTSANEQFF. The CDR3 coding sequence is TGTGCCAGCAAGACCGGGACTAGCGCGAATGAGCAGTTCTTC.

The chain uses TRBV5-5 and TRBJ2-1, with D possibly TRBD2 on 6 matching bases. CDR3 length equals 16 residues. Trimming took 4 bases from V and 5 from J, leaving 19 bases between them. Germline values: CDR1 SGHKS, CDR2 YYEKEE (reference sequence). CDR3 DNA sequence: TGTGCCAGCAGCCGTGGGACTTCCCGGCGGGACAATGAGCAGTTCTTC. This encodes CASSRGTSRRDNEQFF.

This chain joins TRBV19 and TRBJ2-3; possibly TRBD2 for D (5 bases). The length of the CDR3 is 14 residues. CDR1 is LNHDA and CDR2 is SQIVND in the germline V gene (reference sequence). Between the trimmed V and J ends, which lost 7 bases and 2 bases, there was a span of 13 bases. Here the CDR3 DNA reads TGTGCCAGTATGCATCGGGGTTTCACAGATACGCAGTATTTT. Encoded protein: CASMHRGFTDTQYF.

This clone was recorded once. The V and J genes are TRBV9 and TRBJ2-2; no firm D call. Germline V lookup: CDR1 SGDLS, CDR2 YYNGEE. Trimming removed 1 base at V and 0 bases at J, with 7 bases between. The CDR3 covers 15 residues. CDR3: CASSVIGSNTGELFF. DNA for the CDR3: TGTGCCAGCAGCGTAATTGGCTCGAACACCGGGGAGCTGTTTTTT. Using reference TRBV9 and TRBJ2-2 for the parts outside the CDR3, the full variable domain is DSGVTQTPKHLITATGQRVTLRCSPRSGDLSVYWYQQSLDQGLQFLIQYYNGEERAKGNILERFSAQQFPDLHSELNLSSLELGDSALYFCASSVIGSNTGELFFGEGSRLTVL.

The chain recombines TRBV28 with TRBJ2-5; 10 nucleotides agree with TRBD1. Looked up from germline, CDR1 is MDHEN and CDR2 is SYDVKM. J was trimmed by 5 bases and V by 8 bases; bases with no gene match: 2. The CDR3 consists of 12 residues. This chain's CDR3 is CASEDRGETQYF. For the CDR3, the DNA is TGTGCCAGCGAGGACAGGGGGGAGACCCAGTACTTC.